The 31 T cell receptor beta chains listed next were all sequenced from one sample in a study of CD8+CD57+ T cells in acquired aplastic anemia. CDR3 and TCR beta VDJ profiling relied on genomic DNA as the template. TCRdb reprocessed the reads via MiXCR and lists one record per CDR3 protein. The table has over 200,000 distinct CDR3 sequences, roughly 55% seen once. The sequencing input was sorted CD4+, CD8+, or CD8+CD57+ T cells (not recorded which) from PBMCs. Every receptor here comes from a human donor in good health.

This clonotype came up many times. The genes are TRBV14 and TRBJ2-7; TRBD1 matches 11 bases. The CDR3 is 15 amino acids. Germline V gene lookup returns CDR1 SGHDN and CDR2 FVKESK. V trimming: 4 bases; J trimming: 4 bases; junction bases outside the gene matches: 6. The CDR3 loop is CASSPRTGGTYEQYF. CDR3 DNA sequence: TGTGCCAGCAGCCCCAGGACAGGGGGCACGTACGAGCAGTACTTC.

The gene calls are TRBV29-1 and TRBJ2-2; TRBD1 aligns across 8 bases. The CDR3 is 13 residues long. V lost 6 bases to trimming and J lost 4 bases; unmatched junction nucleotides: 4. Germline CDR1 and CDR2: SQVTM and ANQGSEA. The CDR3 sequence: CSVSTGGTGELFF. The DNA of the CDR3 is TGCAGCGTCTCTACAGGGGGCACCGGGGAGCTGTTTTTT.

This clonotype turned up a few times. The chain recombines TRBV24-1 with TRBJ2-5; the match to TRBD1 covers 10 bases. The trim removed 3 bases at V and 5 bases at J, leaving 5 bases unmatched. Germline assignment: CDR1 KGHDR and CDR2 SFDVKD. This CDR3 contains 15 residues. The CDR3 nucleotides read TGTGCCACCAGTGATACGAGACAGGGGGCTGAGACCCAGTACTTC. Its protein is CATSDTRQGAETQYF.

V gene TRBV29-1 combines with J gene TRBJ1-2; no definite D call. The CDR3 runs to 12 residues. The germline gives CDR1 SQVTM, CDR2 ANQGSEA. The germline V and J ends were trimmed by 3 bases and 7 bases, with 12 bases remaining between them. DNA for the CDR3: TGCAGCGTTGATGGTCAGGTCGCTGGCTACACCTTC. Translated, it gives CSVDGQVAGYTF.

This clonotype was counted only a few times. The chain recombines TRBV29-1 with TRBJ2-7; D not certain. There are 12 residues in the CDR3. Deletions cut 5 bases from V and 3 bases from J, with 11 bases between. Germline V CDR1 and CDR2: SQVTM, ANQGSEA. CDR3 DNA sequence: TGCAGCGTTATTCGGGCAGGCTACGAGCAGTACTTC. Translating it yields CSVIRAGYEQYF.

The V gene is TRBV15, the J gene TRBJ2-1; 16 bases are a match to TRBD2. The V gene end was trimmed by 1 base and the J gene end by 10 bases; junction bases not matched to a gene: 4. The CDR3 spans 16 residues. Germline CDR1 is LNHNV and CDR2 is YYDKDF (reference sequence). The CDR3 coding sequence is TGTGCCACCAGCAGAGTGGGACTAGCGGGAGGGCCGGAGCAGTTCTTC. Its protein is CATSRVGLAGGPEQFF.

Points on this clonotype: Lacking the conserved final phenylalanine or tryptophan, this CDR3 likely reflects a read error. The limits of the CDR3 on the DNA are not certain, so only TCRdb's listed CDR3 is given. The V gene is TRBV5-5, the J gene TRBJ1-2. The CDR3 is 8 residues long, counting both termini. CDR1 is SGHKS, CDR2 YYEKEE, per germline (reference sequence). The CDR3 spells CASSLVPS.

The chain uses TRBV7-6 and TRBJ2-7; D is ambiguous. Deletions cut 5 bases from V and 0 bases from J, with 11 bases between. CDR3 length: 14 residues. Looked up from germline, CDR1 is SGHVS and CDR2 is FNYEAQ. CDR3 loop: CASSQLYSSYEQYF. DNA for the CDR3: TGTGCCAGCAGCCAACTATACAGCTCCTACGAGCAGTACTTC.

The chain employs TRBV7-8 and TRBJ2-3, with TRBD2 matching over 11 bases. The CDR3 consists of 17 residues. Germline CDR1 is SGHVS and CDR2 is FQNEAQ. With 4 bases clipped from V and 2 bases from J, the junction kept 8 bases outside the gene matches. CDR3 sequence (DNA): TGTGCCAGCAGCTCGAACTTAGCGGGAGGGTTCACAGATACGCAGTATTTT. Amino acid sequence: CASSSNLAGGFTDTQYF.

This clonotype has a count of ten or more. The V and J genes are TRBV10-2 and TRBJ2-1; 12 nucleotides match TRBD2. Germline CDR1 is WSHSY and CDR2 is SAAADI. V shed 3 bases, J shed 8 bases, and the junction held 8 bases outside the gene matches. The CDR3 is made up of 16 amino acids. The CDR3 loop is CASSDAGTSGYYEQFF. As DNA, the CDR3 is TGCGCCAGCAGTGATGCCGGGACTAGCGGGTACTATGAGCAGTTCTTC.

This clonotype was seen a few times. The DNA for the CDR3 is TGTGCCATCAGTGACGGGACAGGGGACAATGAGCAGTTCTTC. It codes for CAISDGTGDNEQFF. The chain combines TRBV10-3 with TRBJ2-1; 10 bases fit TRBD1. Germline V lookup: CDR1 ENHRY, CDR2 SYGVKD. V trimming: 3 bases; J trimming: 5 bases; junction bases outside the gene matches: 1. The CDR3 has 14 amino acids.

This chain uses TRBV25-1 with TRBJ2-7; no clear D gene. Deletions cut 3 bases from V and 12 bases from J, with 9 bases between. This CDR3 spans 10 amino acids. CDR1 and CDR2 from the germline V gene are MGHDK and SYGVNS. The CDR3 spells CASSDTAWYF. The CDR3 DNA follows: TGTGCCAGCAGTGACACCGCGTGGTACTTC.

The chain joins TRBV27 to TRBJ1-2, with D possibly being TRBD1 (6 bases). This CDR3 is built from 14 residues. Germline V lookup: CDR1 MNHEY, CDR2 SMNVEV (reference sequence). Trimming removed 5 bases from V and 8 bases from J, with 18 bases in between. The CDR3 loop reads CASSPTGLIDGYTF. DNA for the CDR3: TGTGCCAGCAGTCCCACAGGGTTGATCGACGGCTACACCTTC.

This clonotype has more than one count but fewer than ten. The chain has TRBV5-6 and TRBJ2-3; the D gene is possibly TRBD1 (5 bases). Germline V gives CDR1 SGHDT, CDR2 YYEEEE. This CDR3 region has 14 residues. V gave up 2 bases and J gave up 0 bases, with 7 bases separating them. This CDR3 reads CASSFSGSTDTQYF. In DNA, the CDR3 is TGTGCCAGCAGCTTTTCAGGGAGCACAGATACGCAGTATTTT.

This clonotype was seen only a few times. Here the CDR3 reads CASSKQGTTEAFF. Here the CDR3 DNA reads TGTGCCAGCAGTAAACAGGGGACCACTGAAGCTTTCTTT. The chain couples TRBV6-5 to TRBJ1-1, with TRBD1 identical over 7 bases. With 5 bases clipped from V and 4 bases from J, the junction kept 4 bases outside the gene matches. The CDR3 length is 13 residues. Germline lookup yields CDR1 MNHEY and CDR2 SVGAGI.

The chain is built from TRBV7-8 and TRBJ2-1, with 8 bases matching TRBD2. The CDR3 sequence is 13 residues long. V was pared by 8 bases and J by 7 bases, with 7 bases of the junction left unmatched. Germline CDR1 and CDR2: SGHVS and FQNEAQ. This chain's CDR3 is CASGTGGLNEQFF. The CDR3 bases are TGTGCCAGCGGGACGGGGGGGCTGAATGAGCAGTTCTTC.

The V gene is TRBV15, the J gene TRBJ1-3; 10 bases map to TRBD1. The germline CDR1 and CDR2 sequences are LNHNV and YYDKDF (reference sequence). CDR3 length equals 15 residues. Trimming removed 6 bases from V and 2 bases from J; junction bases left unmatched: 4. The CDR3 here is CATSSDRGPGNTIYF. CDR3 DNA sequence: TGTGCCACCAGTAGCGACAGGGGGCCTGGAAACACCATATATTTT. The variable domain in full, with the rest retrieved from reference TRBV15 and TRBJ1-3, is DAMVIQNPRYQVTQFGKPVTLSCSQTLNHNVMYWYQQKSSQAPKLLFHYYDKDFNNEADTPDNFQSRRPNTSFCFLDIRSPGLGDTAMYLCATSSDRGPGNTIYFGEGSWLTVV.

The chain combines TRBV28 with TRBJ1-5; the D is unclear. Germline V CDR1 and CDR2: MDHEN, SYDVKM. V was clipped by 5 bases and J by 6 bases, with 14 bases between them. This CDR3 contains 14 residues. In DNA, the CDR3 is TGTGCCAGCAGTCCCCTCTTGTCTGGTCAGCCCCAGCATTTT. Translating it yields CASSPLLSGQPQHF. Full variable domain (outside the CDR3, taken from reference TRBV28 and TRBJ1-5): DVKVTQSSRYLVKRTGEKVFLECVQDMDHENMFWYRQDPGLGLRLIYFSYDVKMKEKGDIPEGYSVSREKKERFSLILESASTNQTSMYLCASSPLLSGQPQHFGDGTRLSIL.

This clonotype showed up just once. The chain couples TRBV19 to TRBJ2-7; TRBD2 matches 7 bases. The CDR3 consists of 14 residues. Trimming removed 6 bases from V and 6 bases from J; junction bases left unmatched: 11. CDR1 LNHDA and CDR2 SQIVND come from the germline V gene (reference sequence). CDR3 sequence (DNA): TGTGCCAGTAGCGTACGGGACTACTTCTCCGAGCAGTACTTC. Translating it yields CASSVRDYFSEQYF.

The rearrangement uses TRBV10-3 and TRBJ1-2; TRBD1 aligns across 9 bases. Germline V gene sequence: CDR1 ENHRY, CDR2 SYGVKD. The trim removed 4 bases at V and 6 bases at J, leaving 3 bases unmatched. The CDR3 length is 13 residues. The CDR3 region is CAISGTGGNGYTF. CDR3 coding DNA: TGTGCCATCAGTGGTACAGGGGGCAATGGCTACACCTTC.

In its sample, this clonotype was seen many times. The chain carries TRBV10-3 and TRBJ2-7, with D perhaps TRBD1 (6 bases). In germline, CDR1 is ENHRY, CDR2 SYGVKD. V was trimmed by 1 base and J by 5 bases, leaving 18 bases between them. This CDR3 comprises 16 residues. The CDR3: CAISELQGANSNEQYF. In nucleotides, the CDR3 is TGTGCCATCAGTGAGTTACAGGGTGCGAATTCTAACGAGCAGTACTTC.

The rearrangement links TRBV10-3 to TRBJ2-7, with D unclear. CDR1 and CDR2 from the germline V gene are ENHRY and SYGVKD. This CDR3 has 11 amino acids. V lost 3 bases, J lost 3 bases, and 3 bases lay in between. CDR3: CAISELYEQYF. In DNA form, the CDR3 reads TGTGCCATCAGTGAACTCTACGAGCAGTACTTC.

This clonotype has just a few counts. The rearrangement links TRBV19 to TRBJ1-6, with D hard to call. The V gene lost 1 base and the J gene lost 6 bases, with 10 bases spanning the gap. This CDR3 region has 15 residues. The germline V gene encodes CDR1 LNHDA and CDR2 SQIVND (reference sequence). For the CDR3, the DNA is TGTGCCAGTAGTATAGGGGCGGTGGGTAATTCACCCCTCCACTTT. It is translated as CASSIGAVGNSPLHF.

This clonotype was picked up many times. This chain joins TRBV6-5 and TRBJ2-7; D gene ambiguous. CDR3 length equals 19 residues. Germline V CDR1 and CDR2: MNHEY, SVGAGI. Trimming left V 0 bases short and J 1 base short, with 22 bases between. This CDR3 is CASSYSGDPGAVLSYEQYF. For the CDR3, the DNA is TGTGCCAGCAGTTACTCGGGTGACCCTGGCGCGGTTCTTTCCTACGAGCAGTACTTC.

The chain carries TRBV11-2 and TRBJ1-3, with D uncertain. Germline-derived CDR1 and CDR2 are SGHAT and FQNNGV. Trimming shortened V by 6 bases and J by 0 bases, and 15 bases separated the two germline ends. The CDR3 contains 16 residues. CDR3 bases: TGTGCCAGCAGGGGAGGCGGCCTTTCCTCTGGAAACACCATATATTTT. Translation: CASRGGGLSSGNTIYF.

The CDR3: CSARGWLEQYF. CDR3 in DNA: TGCAGTGCTAGAGGCTGGCTAGAGCAGTACTTC. The V and J genes are TRBV20-1 and TRBJ2-7; D uncertain. The V gene lost 1 base and the J gene lost 7 bases, with 8 bases spanning the gap. CDR1 is DFQATT, CDR2 SNEGSKA, per germline (reference sequence). The CDR3 contains 11 residues.

The sample holds many counts of this clonotype. V usage is TRBV29-1 and J usage is TRBJ2-1, with D perhaps TRBD1 or TRBD2 (5 bases each). Trimming took off 7 bases at V and 3 bases at J, with 10 bases between the two ends. Per germline, CDR1 SQVTM and CDR2 ANQGSEA. The CDR3 is 12 residues long. The CDR3 loop reads CSGRDLYNEQFF. The DNA for the CDR3 is TGCAGCGGCCGGGACCTCTACAATGAGCAGTTCTTC.

With regard to this clonotype: This may be a read error: a much more frequent sequence differs by one nucleotide. The V and J genes are TRBV7-2 and TRBJ2-7; D is perhaps TRBD2 (7 bases). Germline lookup yields CDR1 SGHTA and CDR2 FQGNSA. The CDR3 extends over 14 amino acids. With 5 bases removed from V and 6 bases from J, the gap between germline ends came to 17 bases. The CDR3 DNA sequence: TGTGCCAGCAGCCCAGAGGGGGGGGCCTCCGAGCAGTACTTC. Its protein product is CASSPEGGASEQYF.

This chain's CDR3 is CASRGQGARVEKLFF. The CDR3 region has the DNA TGTGCCAGCAGGGGACAGGGGGCGCGGGTTGAAAAACTGTTTTTT. This chain joins TRBV25-1 and TRBJ1-4; 12 nucleotides match TRBD1. V trimming: 6 bases; J trimming: 7 bases; junction bases outside the gene matches: 6. The CDR3 has 15 amino acids. The V gene's germline CDR1 is MGHDK and CDR2 SYGVNS.

This clonotype was recorded many times. CDR3 nucleotide sequence: TGTGCCAGCAGCGAGGGAGAGACCCAGTACTTC. Its translation is CASSEGETQYF. The chain recombines TRBV7-9 with TRBJ2-5, with D possibly being TRBD2 (5 bases). Germline lookup yields CDR1 SEHNR and CDR2 FQNEAQ (reference sequence). The CDR3 contains 11 residues. Trimming took 5 bases from V and 4 from J, leaving 5 bases between them.

This clonotype has just one count. In DNA, the CDR3 is TGTGCCGGGGGACTAGCGGACAATGAGCAGTTCTTC. Translated: CAGGLADNEQFF. The chain recombines TRBV6-2 or TRBV6-3 with TRBJ2-1; 11 nucleotides agree with TRBD2. The germline V gene encodes CDR1 MNHEY and CDR2 SVGEGT. Trimming cost V 11 bases and J 5 bases; bases outside gene matches: 2. The CDR3 has 12 amino acids.